This T cell receptor beta chain was found in a study of OX40 agonist ivuxolimab in advanced cancers. Study summary: In this trial design, patients received ivuxolimab intravenously at 0.01 to 10 mg/kg every 2 weeks. Study-level points and caveats: Part of the nonresponder group also had normalized T-cell clonal expansion that was low.

The V gene's germline CDR1 is SGHTA and CDR2 FQGNSA. CDR3 length equals 15 residues. TCRdb keeps only in-frame clones here, not all; method: immunoSEQ multiplex PCR. The data show over 70,000 clones, around nine tenths seen once. Concerning this clone: The antigen remains unidentified.

V gene TRBV7-2 combines with J gene TRBJ2-5; 9 nucleotides line up with TRBD1. The DNA end lines up better with TRBJ2-7; the J call may be wrong. The sample was CD4+ or CD8+ T cells sorted from blood, taken in a trial of the OX40 agonist ivuxolimab. The TCR comes from an adult with an advanced solid tumor such as melanoma, head and neck, liver or kidney cancer. The CDR3 region is CASSLGTGVSYEQYF. In nucleotides, the CDR3 is TGTGCCAGCAGCTTAGGGACAGGGGTCTCCTACGAGCAGTACTTC.